This T cell receptor (beta chain) was observed in a study of control samples from healthy donors and cancer patients. This CDR3 comprises 13 residues. Trimming shortened V by 0 bases and J by 5 bases, and 6 bases separated the two germline ends. The germline V gene has CDR1 SGDLS and CDR2 YYNGEE. Here immunoSEQ multiplex PCR was the method, and the copy in TCRdb shows in-frame clones only, minus some. The table records 98,000 or so clones, roughly three quarters of them present only once. This receptor was identified in a woman in her thirties in good health. This chain links TRBV9 with TRBJ1-5; D may be TRBD1 (6 bases). The sequencing input was blood. The CDR3 sequence is CASSVEGDQPQHF. The DNA for the CDR3 is TGTGCCAGCAGCGTAGAGGGGGATCAGCCCCAGCATTTT.